The present T cell receptor beta chain was sequenced within a study of blood T cell repertoires in COVID-19. As for the study in general: Samples came from the United States, Italy and Spain, spanning acute and convalescent COVID-19.

Clones were sequenced by immunoSEQ multiplex PCR, and TCRdb holds only the in-frame ones, with some missing. This table holds 150,000 to 200,000 clones, 84% found once. Two negative PCRs, clearance, or symptom resolution had been documented for recovered Cohort 3 donors. CDR1 is SGHAT and CDR2 is FQDESV in the germline V gene (reference sequence). This CDR3 has 14 residues. J gave up 5 bases and V 5 bases, and 6 bases lay outside the gene matches. This TCR came from a man aged 45-60 years who had recovered from COVID-19. The V call is TRBV11-1, the J call TRBJ1-2; 9 nucleotides agree with TRBD1. Sequenced: PBMCs or T cells enriched from blood (not recorded which). The CDR3 reads CASSPQGAGYGYTF. CDR3 nucleotides: TGTGCCAGCAGCCCACAGGGGGCTGGATATGGCTACACCTTC. Complete variable domain (other parts from reference TRBV11-1 and TRBJ1-2): EAEVAQSPRYKITEKSQAVAFWCDPISGHATLYWYRQILGQGPELLVQFQDESVVDDSQLPKDRFSAERLKGVDSTLKIQPAELGDSAMYLCASSPQGAGYGYTFGSGTRLTVV.